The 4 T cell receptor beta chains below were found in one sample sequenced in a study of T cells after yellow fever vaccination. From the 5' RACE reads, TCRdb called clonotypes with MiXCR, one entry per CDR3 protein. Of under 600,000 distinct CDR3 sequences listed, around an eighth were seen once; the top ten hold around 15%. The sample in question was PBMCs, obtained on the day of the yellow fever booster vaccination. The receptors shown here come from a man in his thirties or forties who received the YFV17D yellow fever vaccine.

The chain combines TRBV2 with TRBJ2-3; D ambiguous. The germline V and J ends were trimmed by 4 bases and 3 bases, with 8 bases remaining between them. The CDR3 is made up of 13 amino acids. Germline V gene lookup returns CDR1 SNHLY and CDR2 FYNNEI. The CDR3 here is CASSVFETDTQYF. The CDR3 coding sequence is TGTGCCAGCAGTGTATTCGAAACAGATACGCAGTATTTT.

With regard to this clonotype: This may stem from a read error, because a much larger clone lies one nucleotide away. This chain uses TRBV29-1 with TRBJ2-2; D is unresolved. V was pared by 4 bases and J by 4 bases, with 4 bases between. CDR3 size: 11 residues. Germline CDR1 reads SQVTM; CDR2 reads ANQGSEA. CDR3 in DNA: TGCAGCGTTGGGAGCACCGGGGAGCTGTTTTTT. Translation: CSVGSTGELFF.

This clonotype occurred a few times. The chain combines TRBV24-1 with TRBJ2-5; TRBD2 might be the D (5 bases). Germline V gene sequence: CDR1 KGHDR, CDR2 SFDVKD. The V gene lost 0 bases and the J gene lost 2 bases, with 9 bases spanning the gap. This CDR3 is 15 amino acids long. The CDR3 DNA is TGTGCCACCAGTGATTTGGGCGCGGGTCAAGAGACCCAGTACTTC. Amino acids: CATSDLGAGQETQYF.

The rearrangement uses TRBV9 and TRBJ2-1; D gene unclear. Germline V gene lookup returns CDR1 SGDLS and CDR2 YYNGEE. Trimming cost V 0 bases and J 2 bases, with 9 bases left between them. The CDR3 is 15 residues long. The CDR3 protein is CASSVVGEAYNEQFF. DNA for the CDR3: TGTGCCAGCAGCGTAGTTGGGGAAGCCTACAATGAGCAGTTCTTC.